These 2 T cell receptor beta chains were sequenced from one sample in a study of TIL therapy for anti-PD-1-resistant metastatic lung cancer. The immunoSEQ assay was v3. Sequenced by immunoSEQ multiplex PCR; TCRdb stores in-frame clones only, minus some. The sample shows approximately 16,000 clones, 86% of them seen only once. Time point reported: pre-treatment sample, taken before nivolumab and TIL therapy. Source: blood, taken at baseline. These receptors all come from a person aged 25-79 years with non-small cell lung cancer.

The V and J genes are TRBV6-1 and TRBJ1-2; D is possibly TRBD1 (6 bases). This CDR3 region has 13 residues. Germline V gene sequence: CDR1 MNHNS, CDR2 SASEGT. Trimming took off 7 bases at V and 8 bases at J, with 17 bases between the two ends. CDR3 bases: TGTGCCAGCAAACTGCACAGGGAAGGAGGCTACACCTTC. Its translation: CASKLHREGGYTF.

The V gene is TRBV2, the J gene TRBJ1-1; the D gene is possibly TRBD1 (5 bases). The CDR3 is 16 residues long. V was pared by 0 bases and J by 1 base, with 12 bases between. Germline values: CDR1 SNHLY, CDR2 FYNNEI. The CDR3 region has the DNA TGTGCCAGCAGTGAAGCTCGGGGCACCCCGAACACTGAAGCTTTCTTT. This codes for CASSEARGTPNTEAFF.